The 17 T cell receptor beta chains reported below all come from one sample, sequenced in a study of T-cell reconstitution after alpha-beta-depleted transplantation in children. For TCRbeta, the library was prepared with unique molecular identifiers. TCRdb analysed the PCR reads with MiXCR anew, one entry per CDR3 protein. The sample carries about 78,000 distinct CDR3 sequences, roughly an eighth recorded once. The sample in question was PBMCs, mostly from graft donor cells, obtained 180 days after TCRalphabeta/CD19-depleted stem cell transplant. These receptor sequences come from a male patient between 2 and 10 years old who had a stem cell transplant for acute lymphoblastic leukemia, so the T cells may come from the graft donor.

About this clonotype itself: Compared with germline, one end of the junction differs, possibly owing to a read error. The V gene is TRBV27, the J gene TRBJ1-2, with 8 bases matching TRBD1. Germline CDR1 is MNHEY and CDR2 is SMNVEV (reference sequence). This CDR3 is built from 16 residues. CDR3 region: CASSYRTGRAEYGFTF. CDR3 DNA: TGTGCCAGCAGTTATAGGACAGGGAGGGCTGAGTATGGCTTCACCTTC.

The sample holds one count of this clonotype. A junction boundary mismatches the germline segment, possibly from a read error. The chain employs TRBV27 and TRBJ2-4; D perhaps matches TRBD2 (5 bases). The CDR3 has 14 amino acids. Germline CDR1 is MNHEY and CDR2 is SMNVEV (reference sequence). The CDR3 nucleotides are TGTGCCAGCAGTCCCCGGAGGCCCAAAAACATTCGGTACTTC. It yields the protein CASSPRRPKNIRYF.

This clonotype was seen once. The chain combines TRBV12-3 or TRBV12-4 with TRBJ2-5; 14 bases are shared with TRBD2. V was clipped by 6 bases and J by 7 bases; unmatched bases: 7. This CDR3 region has 15 residues. This chain's CDR3 is CASRPPTSGGGTQYF. CDR3 bases: TGTGCCAGCAGACCCCCGACTAGCGGGGGGGGGACCCAGTACTTC.

V usage is TRBV6-2 or TRBV6-3 and J usage is TRBJ1-2, with D possibly being TRBD1 (5 bases). Between the trimmed V and J ends, which lost 3 bases and 6 bases, there was a span of 14 bases. This CDR3 is 14 amino acids long. Germline-derived CDR1 and CDR2 are MNHEY and SVGEGT. This CDR3 reads CASSYVQGSDGYTF. The CDR3 nucleotides read TGTGCCAGCAGTTATGTGCAGGGATCCGATGGCTACACCTTC.

The chain is built from TRBV7-9 and TRBJ2-3; maybe TRBD2 (5 bases). The CDR3 covers 16 residues. V lost 1 base, J lost 2 bases, and 13 bases lay in between. Per germline, CDR1 SEHNR and CDR2 FQNEAQ (reference sequence). This CDR3 reads CASSLVRGLNTDTQYF. CDR3 DNA sequence: TGTGCCAGCAGCTTAGTTCGTGGACTGAACACAGATACGCAGTATTTT.

This chain connects TRBV20-1 to TRBJ2-3, with 7 nucleotides matching TRBD2. This CDR3 region has 12 residues. V shed 5 bases, J shed 4 bases, and the junction held 3 bases outside the gene matches. CDR1 is DFQATT and CDR2 is SNEGSKA in the germline V gene (reference sequence). The CDR3 sequence is CSAGLVPDTQYF. CDR3 bases: TGCAGTGCTGGACTAGTTCCAGATACGCAGTATTTT.

This clonotype came up a few times. V gene TRBV20-1 combines with J gene TRBJ1-1, with TRBD1 matching 9 bases. V gave up 2 bases and J gave up 7 bases; unmatched junction bases: 2. Per the germline V gene, CDR1 is DFQATT and CDR2 is SNEGSKA (reference sequence). The CDR3 runs 12 residues. The CDR3 spells CSARTDRGEAFF. The CDR3 coding sequence is TGCAGTGCTAGAACGGACAGGGGTGAAGCTTTCTTT.

This clonotype was seen more than once but under ten times. The V call is TRBV20-1, the J call TRBJ1-6; D is ambiguous. Germline CDR1 DFQATT, CDR2 SNEGSKA (reference sequence). V was trimmed by 5 bases and J by 6 bases, leaving 11 bases between them. CDR3 size: 13 residues. Here the CDR3 reads CSALSPSNSPLHF. The CDR3 DNA sequence: TGCAGTGCTCTATCCCCTTCTAATTCACCCCTCCACTTT.

This clonotype was recorded a few times. This chain joins TRBV18 and TRBJ1-1; D gene uncertain. There are 17 residues in the CDR3. Germline V gene data show CDR1 as KGHSH and CDR2 as LQKENI. Trimming took off 2 bases at V and 1 base at J, with 17 bases between the two ends. The CDR3 coding sequence is TGTGCCAGCTCACCAAAGCTTACCTGGGGTGGGAACACTGAAGCTTTCTTT. Translation gives CASSPKLTWGGNTEAFF.

The chain has TRBV9 and TRBJ2-7; no reliable D call. The CDR3 covers 13 residues. CDR1 and CDR2 (germline): SGDLS, YYNGEE. V was trimmed by 5 bases and J by 5 bases, leaving 14 bases between them. The CDR3 coding sequence is TGTGCCAGCAGTCCCTGGACCAGCCACGAGCAGTACTTC. Translation gives CASSPWTSHEQYF.

This clonotype was counted between two and nine times. This chain links TRBV7-9 with TRBJ1-2, with TRBD1 as a possible D gene (5 bases). The CDR3 runs 13 residues. Trimming took off 7 bases at V and 8 bases at J, with 17 bases between the two ends. CDR1 and CDR2 (germline): SEHNR, FQNEAQ (reference sequence). In DNA, the CDR3 is TGTGCCAGCATCGAGTCGGGACTTTTCGGCTACACCTTC. It encodes CASIESGLFGYTF.

The gene calls are TRBV20-1 and TRBJ1-2, with a possible D match to TRBD1 (6 bases). The germline CDR1 and CDR2 sequences are DFQATT and SNEGSKA (reference sequence). Deletions cut 6 bases from V and 7 bases from J, with 24 bases between. This CDR3 region has 15 residues. The CDR3 DNA reads as TGCAGTGCCGATCATCGGACCCTCAGAGGGGGTGGCTACACCTTC. It translates to CSADHRTLRGGGYTF.

The sample holds a few counts of this clonotype. This chain connects TRBV27 to TRBJ2-3; unclear D gene. The CDR3 is 14 amino acids. V lost 2 bases to trimming and J lost 1 base, with 7 bases between them. The V gene's germline CDR1 is MNHEY and CDR2 SMNVEV (reference sequence). The chain's CDR3 is CASSLGVGTDTQYF. DNA of the CDR3: TGTGCCAGCAGTTTAGGCGTAGGCACAGATACGCAGTATTTT.

The gene calls are TRBV5-4 and TRBJ2-7; D not resolved. Trimming removed 0 bases at V and 2 bases at J, with 9 bases between. The CDR3 contains 14 residues. Germline loops: CDR1 SGHNT, CDR2 YYREEE (reference sequence). The CDR3 region has the DNA TGTGCCAGCAGCTTGGCCAGGTTCCCCTACGAGCAGTACTTC. Translation gives CASSLARFPYEQYF.

This chain joins TRBV13 and TRBJ2-3; TRBD2 agrees at 12 bases. The germline CDR1 and CDR2 sequences are PRHDT and FYEKMQ (reference sequence). This CDR3 is built from 15 residues. V lost 4 bases and J lost 4; bases outside the gene matches: 3. The CDR3 reads CASSSSGRAPDTQYF. The CDR3 DNA is TGTGCCAGCAGCTCTAGCGGGAGGGCCCCAGATACGCAGTATTTT.

There are a few counts of this clonotype. The chain uses TRBV20-1 and TRBJ2-3; TRBD2 aligns across 11 bases. The trim removed 3 bases at V and 3 bases at J, leaving 8 bases unmatched. The CDR3 length is 16 residues. CDR1 is DFQATT and CDR2 is SNEGSKA in the germline V gene (reference sequence). The CDR3 DNA follows: TGCAGTGCTAGTCTGAGACTAGCGGGATTAACAGATACGCAGTATTTT. Its protein product is CSASLRLAGLTDTQYF.

The chain couples TRBV24-1 to TRBJ2-1, with TRBD2 matching over 11 bases. The CDR3 runs to 14 residues. Germline-derived CDR1 and CDR2 are KGHDR and SFDVKD. J lost 5 bases, V lost 7 bases, and 3 bases had no gene match. CDR3 in amino acids: CATRTSGDHNEQFF. In nucleotides, the CDR3 is TGTGCCACCAGGACTAGCGGGGACCACAATGAGCAGTTCTTC.